The 7 T cell receptor beta chains below all came from one sample that was sequenced in a study of cytomegalovirus exposure and HLA in healthy donors. 60 Vbeta and 13 Jbeta primers were used in PCR. TCRdb keeps only in-frame clones here, not all; method: immunoSEQ multiplex PCR. The data show about 180,000 clones, with around 80% seen just once and roughly 0.76% held by the top ten. Material for sequencing was PBMCs. The receptors come from a woman between 40 and 55 years old in good health and CMV-seronegative.

This clone appeared a single time. V and J are TRBV30 and TRBJ1-2, with TRBD1 matching 8 bases. CDR3 length: 19 residues. Trimming removed 5 bases from V and 6 bases from J; junction bases left unmatched: 26. Germline V lookup: CDR1 GTSNPN, CDR2 SVGIG (reference sequence). The chain's CDR3 is CAWGDRTTGTGPLRDGYTF. The CDR3 coding sequence is TGTGCCTGGGGAGATAGGACGACCGGGACAGGTCCTCTAAGAGATGGCTACACCTTC.

This chain connects TRBV28 to TRBJ2-7, with 9 bases aligning to TRBD1. This CDR3 region has 15 residues. The V and J ends lost 4 bases and 3 bases, in that order; junction bases with no gene match: 7. The germline gives CDR1 MDHEN, CDR2 SYDVKM. CDR3: CASSSYRGRRYEQYF. CDR3 DNA: TGTGCCAGCAGTTCATACAGGGGGCGTCGCTACGAGCAGTACTTC.

With respect to this clone: The same CDR3 arises from other DNA sequences in this sample as well. The chain joins TRBV27 to TRBJ2-1; D is unclear. This CDR3 has 14 residues. Per germline, CDR1 MNHEY and CDR2 SMNVEV (reference sequence). Trimming shortened V by 5 bases and J by 0 bases, and 8 bases separated the two germline ends. This CDR3 is CASSPRSSYNEQFF. CDR3 coding DNA: TGTGCCAGCAGTCCAAGGAGCTCCTACAATGAGCAGTTCTTC.

The CDR3 loop is CASSLLQIDNEQFF. The CDR3 coding sequence is TGTGCCAGCAGCTTATTGCAAATAGACAATGAGCAGTTCTTC. V gene TRBV7-9 combines with J gene TRBJ2-1; no clear D gene. Germline CDR1 reads SEHNR; CDR2 reads FQNEAQ (reference sequence). V was shortened by 2 bases and J by 5 bases, with 10 bases between the two germline ends. This CDR3 is 14 amino acids long.

This clone was seen a handful of times. The rearrangement joins TRBV5-4 to TRBJ2-3; 8 bases map to TRBD2. CDR3 size: 16 residues. Germline trimming cut 0 bases from V and 1 base from J; bases unmatched to any gene: 4. Germline assignment: CDR1 SGHNT and CDR2 YYREEE (reference sequence). Written as DNA, the CDR3 is TGTGCCAGCAGCTTGGGAGCGGGGGATCGCACAGATACGCAGTATTTT. The encoded protein is CASSLGAGDRTDTQYF. Full variable domain (rest looked up from reference TRBV5-4 and TRBJ2-3): ETGVTQSPTHLIKTRGQQVTLRCSSQSGHNTVSWYQQALGQGPQFIFQYYREEENGRGNFPPRFSGLQFPNYSSELNVNALELDDSALYLCASSLGAGDRTDTQYFGPGTRLTVL.

The chain recombines TRBV7-6 with TRBJ1-1, with unresolved D. Trimming left V 2 bases short and J 7 bases short, with 11 bases between. CDR3 length: 13 amino acids. Germline CDR1 SGHVS, CDR2 FNYEAQ. DNA of the CDR3: TGTGCCAGCAGCTTAAGGATCGGCGGTGAAGCTTTCTTT. It encodes CASSLRIGGEAFF. The full variable domain, in which reference TRBV7-6 and TRBJ1-1 provide the parts outside the CDR3, is GAGVSQSPRYKVTKRGQDVALRCDPISGHVSLYWYRQALGQGPEFLTYFNYEAQQDKSGLPNDRFSAERPEGSISTLTIQRTEQRDSAMYRCASSLRIGGEAFFGQGTRLTVV.

The gene calls are TRBV5-6 and TRBJ1-2; possible D gene TRBD1, 5 bases. From germline, CDR1 is SGHDT and CDR2 YYEEEE. Trimming stripped 2 bases from V and 12 bases from J, with 20 bases between. The CDR3 totals 14 residues. The CDR3 nucleotides are TGTGCCAGCAGCTTATCGCCGGGACTCAAAGGCCACACCTTC. This encodes CASSLSPGLKGHTF.